The clone carrying this T cell receptor beta chain was observed once. Its matching antigen is unknown. These data belong to a study of identifying expanded T cells in peripheral blood. Overall study findings and caveats: Variance in clone template counts between approximately two-week samples significantly increased with total template count across all healthy donors. About 1.3 clones differed between technical replicates, versus about 15 and 19 over time.

TCRdb keeps only in-frame clones here, not all; method: immunoSEQ multiplex PCR. The table records tens of thousands of clones, around 90% of them present only once. J gave up 5 bases and V 3 bases, and 15 bases lay outside the gene matches. The CDR3 is 17 amino acids. CDR1 is SGHRS, CDR2 YFSETQ, per germline. The rearrangement links TRBV5-1 to TRBJ1-1; 8 nucleotides agree with TRBD1. Specimen: blood. The source is a person aged 18 to 70 in good health. The CDR3 sequence is CASSSTTYQGAGTEAFF. CDR3 nucleotide sequence: TGCGCCAGCAGCTCGACCACTTATCAGGGGGCTGGGACTGAAGCTTTCTTT.